This T cell receptor (beta chain) emerged from a study of T cell responses to AZD1222 COVID-19 vaccine. Produced via immunoSEQ multiplex PCR; TCRdb's table is partial and in-frame only. The table has about 150,000 clones, 75% to 90% seen once. The CDR3 loop spans 13 amino acids. In germline, CDR1 is SGHDT, CDR2 YYEEEE. Trimming took 1 base from V and 7 from J, leaving 9 bases between them. This clone appeared once. This sequence joins TRBV5-6 and TRBJ2-1, with D maybe TRBD2 (6 bases). The TCR sequence derives from an adult in good health. Sequences were derived from peripheral blood, sampled on day 0 of AZD1222 vaccination. The CDR3 sequence is CASSLWGGNEQFF. The CDR3, as DNA: TGTGCCAGCAGCTTGTGGGGAGGTAATGAGCAGTTCTTC. Combining the CDR3 with reference TRBV5-6 and TRBJ2-1 gives the whole variable domain DAGVTQSPTHLIKTRGQQVTLRCSPKSGHDTVSWYQQALGQGPQFIFQYYEEEERQRGNFPDRFSGHQFPNYSSELNVNALLLGDSALYLCASSLWGGNEQFFGPGTRLTVL.